This T cell receptor beta chain was identified during a study of OX40 agonist ivuxolimab in advanced cancers. Looking at the study overall: The costimulatory receptor OX40 (CD134) was targeted by ivuxolimab, a fully human IgG2 agonistic monoclonal antibody. Prior anti-PD-1, anti-PD-L1 or anti-CTLA-4 therapy was permitted, and checkpoint inhibitors had been received by under 50% of dose-escalation patients. The point of sequencing TCRbeta in the periphery was to test whether ivuxolimab changed TCR sequence diversity and drove clonal T-cell expansion. Partial responses occurred in three dose-escalation patients: two with cutaneous melanoma and one with hepatocellular carcinoma. In the dose-escalation cohort, 70% to 90% of patients were male, and the mean age was 60 years with a range of roughly 23 to 79. The paper covers the monotherapy dose-escalation part of the phase I ivuxolimab trial, which included N ≈ 54 patients. Of the roughly 54 dose-escalation patients, hepatocellular carcinoma was present in about 20, melanoma in some 15, renal cell carcinoma in 9 and head and neck cancer in 9. Intravenous ivuxolimab was administered to patients every 2 weeks at six dose levels: 0.01, 0.1, 0.3, 1.5, 3 and 10 mg/kg. The study at large found these results: After ivuxolimab, CD8+ T cells had more expanded clones than CD4+ T cells on average. At doses of 0.1 to 3.0 mg/kg, clonal expansion of both CD4+ and CD8+ T cells in blood was seen between baseline and week 6. Low levels of normalized T-cell clonal expansion were also seen in some nonresponding patients. In the 0.1-3.0 mg/kg groups, partial responders had among the lowest normalized peripheral clonal expansion, particularly in CD8+ T cells. Which antigens the clonally expanded peripheral T cells were specific for was not determined.

The trial excluded patients who had a history of autoimmune disease or who were on systemic immunosuppression. Peripheral blood for TCR sequencing was drawn from every dose cohort at baseline, at cycle 4 day 1 and at cycle 7 day 1. Samples came from an open-label, multicenter, first-in-human phase I dose-escalation trial of ivuxolimab. Adults with locally advanced or metastatic melanoma, renal cell carcinoma, hepatocellular carcinoma or head and neck squamous cell carcinoma were enrolled in the trial. CD4+ and CD8+ T cells were sorted separately from peripheral blood before TCR sequencing. This clone has more than one count but fewer than ten. What antigen it recognizes has not been identified. No quality values exist for individual bases; no much larger clone is one base distant. Cut back by 4 bases and 0 bases, the V and J ends lie 14 bases apart. The CDR3 measures 16 amino acids from cysteine to phenylalanine. Of all the DNA, just the CDR3 is kept, 48 bases in frame from base 1. The germline V gene (reference sequence) sets CDR1 to SSHAT and CDR2 to FNYEAQ.

Genomic DNA was isolated from the sorted cells so that the TCRbeta CDR3 region could be sequenced. The immunoSEQ Assay was used for sequencing of TCRbeta CDR3 regions. The immuneACCESS repertoire file appears here via TCRdb, limited to in-frame rearrangements. These files lack a portion of the clones; in checked studies, under half of the deficit traces to unresolved V genes, and the cause of the others is not known. The sample table shows roughly 100,000 clones, and around 80% are seen once. In total, the top ten clones hold 4.5% to 6% of the sample. The chain is assembled from TRBV7-7 and TRBJ2-3; TRBD2 is a possible D gene, resting on 6 matching bases. The sample was CD4+ or CD8+ T cells sorted from blood, taken in a trial of the OX40 agonist ivuxolimab. The TCR comes from an adult with an advanced solid tumor such as melanoma, head and neck, liver or kidney cancer. The DNA sequence is given as TGTGCCAGCAGCTCAGGAGCGGGTCTTAGCACAGATACGCAGTATTTT. The encoded protein is CASSSGAGLSTDTQYF.